A single sample is the source of the 19 T cell receptor beta chains below, sequenced in a study of blood T cells in healthy people across ages. Using a J-beta primer mix together with a sample-barcoded 5' primer, a second PCR was run for roughly 7 to 12 cycles. Each CDR3 protein is one row after TCRdb ran MiXCR on the 5' RACE reads. Of approximately 290,000 distinct CDR3 sequences listed, roughly 26% were seen once; the top ten hold 29%. Sequencing input: blood. All receptors come from a woman in her 70s in good health.

This clonotype was seen at least ten times. V and J are TRBV6-5 and TRBJ2-5; no reliable D call. The J call is doubtful: the DNA matches TRBJ2-7 better. The CDR3 length is 14 residues. Germline CDR1 is MNHEY and CDR2 is SVGAGI. The CDR3 nucleotides are TGTGCCAGCAGTTACAAAGGCGATTCCTACGAGCAGTACTTC. This translates into CASSYKGDSYEQYF.

The genes are TRBV6-6 and TRBJ2-1, with 11 bases identical to TRBD2. CDR1 and CDR2 from the germline V gene are MNHNY and SVGAGI (reference sequence). CDR3 size: 15 residues. J gave up 8 bases and V 10 bases, and 13 bases lay outside the gene matches. The CDR3 region is CANITGLAGLYEQFF. CDR3 bases: TGTGCCAACATTACCGGACTAGCGGGTCTTTATGAGCAGTTCTTC.

V and J are TRBV2 and TRBJ1-5; a possible D gene is TRBD1 (6 bases). The V and J ends lost 5 bases and 5 bases respectively, with 10 bases between them. There are 13 residues in the CDR3. Germline lookup yields CDR1 SNHLY and CDR2 FYNNEI. CDR3 in DNA: TGTGCCAGCAGTCCGACAGGATATCAGCCCCAGCATTTT. Translation: CASSPTGYQPQHF.

V usage is TRBV5-6 and J usage is TRBJ1-1, with TRBD1 as a possible D gene (5 bases). The length of the CDR3 is 15 residues. V dropped 6 bases and J dropped 2 bases, with 17 bases sitting between them. From germline, CDR1 is SGHDT and CDR2 YYEEEE. In DNA form, the CDR3 reads TGTGCCAGCAACCTGGGGGTGGCTTTTAACACTGAAGCTTTCTTT. This gives the protein CASNLGVAFNTEAFF.

This clonotype showed up just a few times. No conserved phenylalanine or tryptophan ends this CDR3, so it is likely a read error. This chain joins TRBV28 and TRBJ1-5, with 7 bases fitting TRBD1. The CDR3 is made up of 15 amino acids. Germline V lookup: CDR1 MDHEN, CDR2 SYDVKM. The trim removed 6 bases at V and 5 bases at J, leaving 10 bases unmatched. The chain's CDR3 is CASREQGRDHQPQHL. The CDR3, as DNA: TGTGCCAGCAGAGAACAGGGGCGGGACCATCAGCCCCAGCATCTT.

This clonotype was seen more than once but under ten times. V is TRBV29-1 and J is TRBJ1-1, with D maybe TRBD1 (6 bases). The CDR3 is 13 amino acids. Germline V gives CDR1 SQVTM, CDR2 ANQGSEA. Trimming cost V 5 bases and J 4 bases, with 14 bases left between them. The CDR3 bases are TGCAGCGTTTTCGGGGGCGACGGCACTGAAGCTTTCTTT. Its protein product is CSVFGGDGTEAFF.

This clonotype showed up just once. The junction and the germline gene differ at one end; a read error may be behind it. The chain has TRBV6-2 or TRBV6-3 and TRBJ1-3; perhaps TRBD1 as D (6 bases). CDR1 and CDR2 from the germline V gene are MNHEY and SVGEGT. The CDR3 consists of 16 residues. The CDR3 loop is CASSSPGHRSGNTIYF. The DNA of the CDR3 is TGCGCCAGCAGTTCGCCGGGACACCGCTCTGGAAACACCATATATTTT.

This clonotype turned up a few times. The rearrangement links TRBV5-4 to TRBJ2-1; 8 bases fit TRBD2. V lost 0 bases and J lost 3; bases outside the gene matches: 2. Germline lookup yields CDR1 SGHNT and CDR2 YYREEE (reference sequence). The CDR3 runs to 15 residues. Here the CDR3 DNA reads TGTGCCAGCAGCTTGGCCACTAGCGGCTACAATGAGCAGTTCTTC. Its translation is CASSLATSGYNEQFF. Supplemented by reference TRBV5-4 and TRBJ2-1, the full variable domain reads ETGVTQSPTHLIKTRGQQVTLRCSSQSGHNTVSWYQQALGQGPQFIFQYYREEENGRGNFPPRFSGLQFPNYSSELNVNALELDDSALYLCASSLATSGYNEQFFGPGTRLTVL.

The chain recombines TRBV7-6 with TRBJ1-5; D gene uncertain. Germline V gene sequence: CDR1 SGHVS, CDR2 FNYEAQ. V lost 6 bases to trimming and J lost 11 bases, with 23 bases between them. This CDR3 spans 15 amino acids. This chain's CDR3 is CASSLEDRALTTQHF. In DNA form, the CDR3 reads TGTGCCAGCAGTCTAGAAGATAGGGCCCTTACAACCCAGCATTTT.

V and J are TRBV3-1 and TRBJ1-1; 8 bases match TRBD1. The trim removed 3 bases at V and 1 base at J, leaving 4 bases unmatched. CDR1 is LGHDT and CDR2 is YNNKEL in the germline V gene (reference sequence). The length of the CDR3 is 15 residues. The CDR3: CASSHSGTGNTEAFF. CDR3 sequence (DNA): TGTGCCAGCAGCCACTCCGGGACAGGGAACACTGAAGCTTTCTTT.

This clonotype was found a few times. This rearrangement joins TRBV18 to TRBJ2-4, with 16 nucleotides matching TRBD2. The CDR3 length is 18 residues. Unmatched junction bases numbered 10, after V lost 2 bases and J lost 9 bases. Germline-derived CDR1 and CDR2 are KGHSH and LQKENI. DNA of the CDR3: TGTGCCAGCTCACCAACAGGGACTAGCGGGAGGGCCTTGTCCATTCAGTACTTC. Protein: CASSPTGTSGRALSIQYF.

The genes are TRBV7-2 and TRBJ2-5; D not certain. The CDR3 runs to 13 residues. Trimming removed 5 bases at V and 4 bases at J, with 11 bases between. Germline V gives CDR1 SGHTA, CDR2 FQGNSA. The CDR3 is CASSPRVRETQYF. CDR3 bases: TGTGCCAGCAGCCCTAGGGTTAGAGAGACCCAGTACTTC.

As regards this clonotype: One base away lies a much larger clone, so this may be a sequencing read error. The chain uses TRBV27 and TRBJ2-3, with D possibly being TRBD2 (5 bases). Trimming stripped 11 bases from V and 0 bases from J, with 18 bases between. Germline V gene data show CDR1 as MNHEY and CDR2 as SMNVEV (reference sequence). The length of the CDR3 is 15 residues. DNA for the CDR3: TGTGCCTGCACCAGACGCGGACTCAGCACAGATACGCAGTATTTT. It specifies CACTRRGLSTDTQYF.

This chain uses TRBV20-1 with TRBJ1-2, with 7 positions matching TRBD1. The J segment lost 0 bases and the V segment lost 6 bases, leaving 10 bases of the junction unmatched. Germline V gene lookup returns CDR1 DFQATT and CDR2 SNEGSKA (reference sequence). The CDR3 covers 15 residues. The CDR3 bases are TGCAGTGCCCCGGGACAGAACTATACTAACTATGGCTACACCTTC. Translated: CSAPGQNYTNYGYTF.

This clonotype was seen ten or more times. The J gene is TRBJ1-1, the V gene TRBV4-2, with D hard to call. CDR3 length: 14 residues. The V end was cut by 0 bases, the J end by 4 bases, with 9 bases between. Germline V gene lookup returns CDR1 LGHNA and CDR2 YNFKEQ. In DNA, the CDR3 is TGTGCCAGCAGCCAAGACAGGATAAGCACTGAAGCTTTCTTT. Residues: CASSQDRISTEAFF.

The chain carries TRBV6-5 and TRBJ1-5; possible D gene TRBD1, 6 bases. Germline V gene sequence: CDR1 MNHEY, CDR2 SVGAGI. Trimming left V 5 bases short and J 7 bases short, with 18 bases between. The CDR3 covers 15 residues. CDR3 nucleotide sequence: TGTGCCAGCAGTCCAACGGACAGAAATCAGCAGCCCCAGCATTTT. Protein: CASSPTDRNQQPQHF.

This chain joins TRBV5-5 and TRBJ2-5; D remains ambiguous. The CDR3 loop spans 15 amino acids. Between the trimmed V and J ends, which lost 3 bases and 0 bases, there was a span of 12 bases. Germline V gene data show CDR1 as SGHKS and CDR2 as YYEKEE (reference sequence). CDR3 residues: CASSSRLEYQETQYF. The CDR3 coding sequence is TGTGCCAGCAGCTCTCGCCTAGAGTACCAAGAGACCCAGTACTTC. The complete variable domain, with remaining parts taken from reference TRBV5-5 and TRBJ2-5, reads DAGVTQSPTHLIKTRGQQVTLRCSPISGHKSVSWYQQVLGQGPQFIFQYYEKEERGRGNFPDRFSARQFPNYSSELNVNALLLGDSALYLCASSSRLEYQETQYFGPGTRLLVL.

This clonotype was counted only a few times. V is TRBV18 and J is TRBJ2-5; 7 bases line up with TRBD2. The J call is doubtful: the DNA matches TRBJ2-1 better. The CDR3 spans 14 residues. From germline, CDR1 is KGHSH and CDR2 LQKENI. The CDR3 bases are TGTGCCAGCTCACCAATAGGGAGGGGCAATGAGCAGTTCTTC. Translated: CASSPIGRGNEQFF.

V usage is TRBV20-1 and J usage is TRBJ2-1; 8 nucleotides agree with TRBD2. The CDR3 length is 14 residues. V trimming: 3 bases; J trimming: 6 bases; junction bases outside the gene matches: 7. Germline loops: CDR1 DFQATT, CDR2 SNEGSKA (reference sequence). The CDR3 DNA sequence: TGCAGTGCTAGGACCCCAGCGGGAGTCAATGAGCAGTTCTTC. Translation gives CSARTPAGVNEQFF.